A single T cell receptor beta chain is shown here with its context. Antigen unknown. This record belongs to a study of a mutant IDH1 vaccine in newly diagnosed glioma. The germline CDR1 and CDR2 sequences are LNHDA and SQIVND (reference sequence). The CDR3 spans 15 residues. Trimming shortened V by 3 bases and J by 0 bases, and 12 bases separated the two germline ends. Data came from immunoSEQ multiplex PCR; TCRdb stores just in-frame clones and leaves some out. This table has 95,000 to 120,000 clones, roughly nine tenths appearing once. Regarding time point: week 11, during vaccination. Vaccination used 300 ug of mutant IDH1 20-mer peptide per dose, with topical imiquimod.

Source: PBMCs, taken from a glioma patient whose treatment included an IDH1 peptide vaccine. V and J are TRBV19 and TRBJ2-7; tentatively, D is TRBD2 (5 bases). The receptor's source is a woman aged 45-65 years with glioma. For the CDR3, the DNA is TGTGCCAGTAGTATGGTCGCGGGTCCCTCCTACGAGCAGTACTTC. It yields the protein CASSMVAGPSYEQYF.